The entry below gives a single TCR beta chain sequence along with its context. Clones were read by immunoSEQ multiplex PCR, and TCRdb kept only the in-frame ones, dropping some. The sample consists of some 45,000 clones, roughly 84% of them appearing once. V lost 0 bases and J lost 6; bases outside the gene matches: 8. The germline gives CDR1 SGDLS, CDR2 YYNGEE. The CDR3 length is 16 residues. This specimen comes from a study of blood T cell repertoires in COVID-19. Looking at the study overall: COVID-19 samples collected from the United States, Italy and Spain covered acute and convalescent phases.

Sequencing was performed on peripheral blood. The source of this sequence is a woman aged 80 or older with acute or convalescent COVID-19. The chain couples TRBV9 to TRBJ2-5, with 10 bases identical to TRBD2. The CDR3 region has the DNA TGTGCCAGCAGCGTAGAATCTAGCGGGAGAGAAAAGACCCAGTACTTC. Protein: CASSVESSGREKTQYF.